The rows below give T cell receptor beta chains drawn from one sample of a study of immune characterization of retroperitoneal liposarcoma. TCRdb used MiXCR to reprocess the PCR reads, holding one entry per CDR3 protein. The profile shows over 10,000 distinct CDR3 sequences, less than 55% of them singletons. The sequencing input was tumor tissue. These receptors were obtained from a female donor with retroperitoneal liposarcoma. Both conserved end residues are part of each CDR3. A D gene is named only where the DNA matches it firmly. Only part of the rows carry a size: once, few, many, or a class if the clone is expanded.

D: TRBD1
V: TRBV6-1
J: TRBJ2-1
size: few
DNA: TGTGCCAGCAGTGCGGGACAGATAAAAGAGACCCAGTTCTTC
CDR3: CASSAGQIKETQFF

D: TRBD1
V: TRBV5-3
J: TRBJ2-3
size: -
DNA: TGTGCCAGCAGCTTGGACGGGACAGGGGGTGGGGATACGCAGTATTTT
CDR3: CASSLDGTGGGDTQYF

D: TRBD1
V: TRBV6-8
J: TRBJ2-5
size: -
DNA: TGTGCCAGCAAACGACAGGGTCAAGAGACCCAGTACTTC
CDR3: CASKRQGQETQYF

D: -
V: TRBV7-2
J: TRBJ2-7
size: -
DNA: TGTGCCAGCAGCTTAGACCTCATCAGCGGCACAAATGAGCAGTACTTC
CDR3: CASSLDLISGTNEQYF

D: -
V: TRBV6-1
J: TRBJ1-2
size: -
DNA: TGTGCCAGCAGCCCGACAGCTAACTATGGCTACACCTTC
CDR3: CASSPTANYGYTF

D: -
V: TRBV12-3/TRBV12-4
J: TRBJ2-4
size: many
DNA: TGTGCCAGCAGGCTTCTAGGAGGTGAGCAGTACTTC
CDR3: CASRLLGGEQYF

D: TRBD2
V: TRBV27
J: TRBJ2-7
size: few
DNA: TGTGCCAGCAGTTCCTTTGGGACTAGCTCGTACGAGCAGTACTTC
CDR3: CASSSFGTSSYEQYF

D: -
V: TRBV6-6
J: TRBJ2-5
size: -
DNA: TGTGCCAGCAGTTACGGGGGAGTAAGAGAGACCCAGTACTTC
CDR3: CASSYGGVRETQYF

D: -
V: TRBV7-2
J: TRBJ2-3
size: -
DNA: TGTGCCAGCAGCCCCTGGGCCAGGCACGCGGCTCCTGGTGCTGATCGGAAGAGCACACGTCTGTATTTT
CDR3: CASSPWARHAAPGADRKSTRLYF

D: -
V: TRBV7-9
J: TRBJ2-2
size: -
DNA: TGTGCCAGCAGCCCGAAGGGTGGGGGGAACACCGGGGAGCTGTTTTTT
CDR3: CASSPKGGGNTGELFF

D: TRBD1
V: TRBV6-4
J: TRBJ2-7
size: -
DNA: TGTGCCAGCAGTGATACCGGGACAGGGGATCCCTACAATGAGCAGTACTTC
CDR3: CASSDTGTGDPYNEQYF

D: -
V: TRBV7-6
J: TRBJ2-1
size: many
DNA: TGTGCCAGCAGCTTCCCGGGTTACAGTACCTACGAGCAGTTCTTC
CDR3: CASSFPGYSTYEQFF

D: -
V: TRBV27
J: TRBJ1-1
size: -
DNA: TGTGCCAGCAGCAGCCTACAGCGAGGAAACACTGAAGCTTTCTTT
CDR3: CASSSLQRGNTEAFF

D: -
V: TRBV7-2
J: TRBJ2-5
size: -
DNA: TGTGCCAGCAGGCAGCCTGGACGGTGGGAGACCCAGTACTTC
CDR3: CASRQPGRWETQYF

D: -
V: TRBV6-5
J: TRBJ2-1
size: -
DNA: TGTGCCAGCAGTTACCGGTCTAGCGCGTACAATGAGCAGTTCTTC
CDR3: CASSYRSSAYNEQFF

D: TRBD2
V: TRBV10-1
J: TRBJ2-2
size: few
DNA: TGCGCCAGCAGTGCTAGCGGGATGAACACCGGGGAGCTGTTTTTT
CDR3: CASSASGMNTGELFF

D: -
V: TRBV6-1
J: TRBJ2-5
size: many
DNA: TGTGCCAGCAGTGAAACTCGCGAGACCCAGTACTTC
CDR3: CASSETRETQYF

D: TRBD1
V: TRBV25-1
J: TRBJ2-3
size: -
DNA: TGTGCCAGCAGTGCCGGGACAGCTAGCACAGATACGCAGTATTTT
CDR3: CASSAGTASTDTQYF

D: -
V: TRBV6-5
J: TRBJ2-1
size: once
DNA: TGTGCCAGCAGTTACTGGAAGGGCGATGAGCAGTTCTTC
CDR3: CASSYWKGDEQFF

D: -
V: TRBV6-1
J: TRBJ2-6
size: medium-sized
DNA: TGTGCCACCCCCTATGCCTCTGGGGCCAACGTCCTGACTTTC
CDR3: CATPYASGANVLTF

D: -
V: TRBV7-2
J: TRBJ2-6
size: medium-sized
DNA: TGTGCCAGCAGCTCTGGACAGTCTTACTCTGGGGCCAACGTCCTGACTTTC
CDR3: CASSSGQSYSGANVLTF

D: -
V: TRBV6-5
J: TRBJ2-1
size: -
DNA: TGTGCCAGCAGGTACATGCCTACCTCCGAGCAGTTCTTC
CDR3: CASRYMPTSEQFF

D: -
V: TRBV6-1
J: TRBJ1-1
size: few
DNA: TGTGCCAGCAGTGAAGCGGCGGCAGGGGCCACTGAAGCTTTCTTT
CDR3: CASSEAAAGATEAFF

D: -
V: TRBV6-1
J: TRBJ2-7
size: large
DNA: TGTGCCAGCAGTGCCTATGCGGTACTCTACAATGAGCAGTACTTC
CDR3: CASSAYAVLYNEQYF

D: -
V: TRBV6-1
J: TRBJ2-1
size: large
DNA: TGTGCCAGCAGTGAAGGACAGTTAAATGAGCAGTTCTTC
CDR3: CASSEGQLNEQFF

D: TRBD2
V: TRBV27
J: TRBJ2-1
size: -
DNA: TGTGCCAGCAGTTTGGGTGGACTAGCTAGGTACAATGAGCAGTTCTTC
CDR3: CASSLGGLARYNEQFF

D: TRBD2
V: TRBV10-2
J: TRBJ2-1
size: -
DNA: TGCGCCAGCAGTGAGTCGAAGTTGACGGGAGGAGGGTACAATGAGCAGTTCTTC
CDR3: CASSESKLTGGGYNEQFF

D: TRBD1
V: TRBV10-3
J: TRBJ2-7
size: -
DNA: TGTGCCATCAGTGGAACAGGGGGCCACGAGCAGTACTTC
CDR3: CAISGTGGHEQYF

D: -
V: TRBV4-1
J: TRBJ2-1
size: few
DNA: TGCGCCAGCAGCCAAAGCCTCGGGAGCTCCTACAATGAGCAGCTCTTC
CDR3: CASSQSLGSSYNEQLF

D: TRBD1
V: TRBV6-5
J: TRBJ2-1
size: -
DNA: TGTGCCAGCAGTTACCGACGCAAGGGGGCGCCCCAGTATTTC
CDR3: CASSYRRKGAPQYF

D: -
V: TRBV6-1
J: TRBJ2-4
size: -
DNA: TGTGCCAGCAGCTCCTACACGGGAGAGCAGTACTTC
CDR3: CASSSYTGEQYF

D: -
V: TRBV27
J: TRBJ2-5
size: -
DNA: TGTGCCAGCAGTTTTAACGCCAAAGAGACCCAGTACTTC
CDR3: CASSFNAKETQYF

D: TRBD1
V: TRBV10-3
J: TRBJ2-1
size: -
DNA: TGTGCCATCAGGGGGGACAGCTACAATGAGCAGTTCTTC
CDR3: CAIRGDSYNEQFF

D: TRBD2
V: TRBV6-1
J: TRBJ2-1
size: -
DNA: TGTGCCAGCAGATTTAGCGGGAGCACCTACAATGAGCAGTTCTTC
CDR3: CASRFSGSTYNEQFF

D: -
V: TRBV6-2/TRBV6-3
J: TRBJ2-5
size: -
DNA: TGTGCCAGCACACCTCGACTAGGGGGAGAGACCCAGTACTTC
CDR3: CASTPRLGGETQYF

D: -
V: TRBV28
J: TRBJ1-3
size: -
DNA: TGTGCCAGCGGAGGGCACTCTGGAAACACCATATATTTT
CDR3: CASGGHSGNTIYF

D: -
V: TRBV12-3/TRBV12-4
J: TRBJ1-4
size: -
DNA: TGTGCCAGCAGTTTCCCAGGGCTGGATGAAAAACTGTTTTTT
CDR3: CASSFPGLDEKLFF

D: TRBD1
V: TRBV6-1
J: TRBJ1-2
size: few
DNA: TGTGCCAGCACCTTGACCGCAGGGGGGGCCTATGGCTACACCTTC
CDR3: CASTLTAGGAYGYTF

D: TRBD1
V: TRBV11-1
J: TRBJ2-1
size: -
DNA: TGTGCCAGCAGCAGAAGGGGGCCTTGGGAGACCCAGTTCTTC
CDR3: CASSRRGPWETQFF

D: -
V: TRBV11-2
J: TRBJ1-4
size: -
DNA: TGTGCCAGCAGCCTAGGGGGAGAAAAACTGTTTTTT
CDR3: CASSLGGEKLFF

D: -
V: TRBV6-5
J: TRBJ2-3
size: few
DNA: TGTGCCAGCAGTTATGGTGCGGGAATCGGGCGGGATACGCAGTATTTT
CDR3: CASSYGAGIGRDTQYF

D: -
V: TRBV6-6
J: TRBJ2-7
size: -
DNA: TGTGCCAGCAGTTACTCGGGCAGGGGCGAGCAGTACTTC
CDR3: CASSYSGRGEQYF